These T cell receptor beta chains were read from a single sample in a study of read filtering for tumor transcriptome and immune sequencing. TCRdb re-called the reads with MiXCR, one entry per CDR3 protein. Of roughly 35,000 distinct CDR3 sequences in the sample, approximately 13% are singletons; the top ten hold more than 35%. The sequenced material came from a population of CD138-negative cells sorted from bone marrow. The receptor set was obtained from a donor aged 40 or older with multiple myeloma. CDR3s include the opening cysteine and the closing phenylalanine or tryptophan. A D gene is named only where the DNA matches it firmly. Where a row states a size, it is once, few, many or the class of an expanded clone; other rows omit it.

j_call | v_call | clone_size | d_call | cdr3_nt | cdr3_aa
TRBJ2-2 | TRBV6-2/TRBV6-3 | many | . | TGTGCCACCGGGACGTCGAGCACCGGGGAGCTGTTTTTT | CATGTSSTGELFF
TRBJ1-5 | TRBV28 | many | . | TGTGCCGGCAGTTTATCCCAGGGGAAGGCCAATCAGCCCCAGCATTTT | CAGSLSQGKANQPQHF
TRBJ2-3 | TRBV5-4 | many | . | TGTGCCAGCAGCCTGCCCCCCCCGCACGAGGCGCAGTATTTT | CASSLPPPHEAQYF
TRBJ1-5 | TRBV27 | many | . | TGTGCCAGCACCCCCCGGGGAGGCTGGGGAAATCAGCCCCAGCATTTT | CASTPRGGWGNQPQHF
TRBJ1-5 | TRBV24-1 | many | . | TGTGCCACCAGCGGGGCAGGGCCGAATCAGCCCCAGCATTTT | CATSGAGPNQPQHF
TRBJ2-7 | TRBV20-1 | many | TRBD1 | TGCAGTGCTAGAAGGGACAGGGACTACGAGCAGTACTTC | CSARRDRDYEQYF
TRBJ2-3 | TRBV24-1 | many | TRBD1 | TGTGCCACCGGGGACAGGGCGAGCACAGATACGCAGTATTTT | CATGDRASTDTQYF
TRBJ2-2 | TRBV5-4 | many | . | TGTGCCAGCAGCTCGCTGGGTAACTTACGAACCGCCGGGGAGCTGTTTTTT | CASSSLGNLRTAGELFF
TRBJ2-4 | TRBV6-9 | many | . | TGTGCCAGCAGTAAGCCACTTAAGGACAGCGTACTAGCCAAAAACATTCAGTACTTC | CASSKPLKDSVLAKNIQYF
TRBJ2-1 | TRBV27 | many | TRBD2 | TGTGCCAGCAGTTTACTAGCGGGAGTCAATGAGCAGTTCTTC | CASSLLAGVNEQFF
TRBJ2-2 | TRBV5-4 | many | . | TGTGCCAGCAGCTTGGATGGGGGGCCCGGGGAGCTGTTTTTT | CASSLDGGPGELFF
TRBJ1-1 | TRBV6-2/TRBV6-3 | . | . | TGTGCCAGGATCCAGGCAGATCTGAACACAGAAGCTTTCTTT | CARIQADLNTEAFF
TRBJ2-7 | TRBV7-3 | many | TRBD2 | TGTGCCAGCACCCTTGTTTTTGTTAGCGGGCCCACCTACGAGCAGTACTTC | CASTLVFVSGPTYEQYF
TRBJ2-2 | TRBV24-1 | many | . | TGTGCCACCAGTGATGCGGGGTACACCGGGGAGCTGTTTTTT | CATSDAGYTGELFF
TRBJ2-7 | TRBV7-2 | many | TRBD2 | TGTGCCAGCAGCTTAGTGCTTCTAGCGGGAGCCAAAGAGCAGTACTTC | CASSLVLLAGAKEQYF
TRBJ2-1 | TRBV10-2 | many | TRBD1 | TGCGCCAGCCTAACAGGGGTCAATGAGCAGTTCTTC | CASLTGVNEQFF
TRBJ1-6 | TRBV6-6 | few | . | TGTGCCAGCAGTTACTTGGGAGCGGATTCACCCCTCCACTTT | CASSYLGADSPLHF
TRBJ2-1 | TRBV6-1 | many | . | TGTGCCAGCAGTGAATGGGGCCGGAGCTCCTACAATGAGCAGTTCTTC | CASSEWGRSSYNEQFF
TRBJ2-2 | TRBV21-1 | many | . | TGTGCCAGCAGGCAGACATGGATTGGACGTGGTGAGACTTCCGCGAACACCGGGGAGCTGTTTTTT | CASRQTWIGRGETSANTGELFF
TRBJ1-1 | TRBV20-1 | many | . | TGCAGTGCAGAGGATAACAGGGATAACACTGAAGCTTTCTTT | CSAEDNRDNTEAFF
TRBJ2-1 | TRBV3-1 | many | TRBD2 | TGTGCCAGCAGCCAAGGCCTAGCGGGAATGAATGAGCAGTTCTTC | CASSQGLAGMNEQFF
TRBJ2-6 | TRBV5-1 | many | . | TGCGCCAGCAGCTTGGTAGTTGGGGCCAACGTCCTGACTTTC | CASSLVVGANVLTF
TRBJ1-2 | TRBV20-1 | many | . | TGCAGTGCTAATGCTCAGGTTTCTAACTATGGCTACACCTTC | CSANAQVSNYGYTF
TRBJ2-5 | TRBV7-7 | many | TRBD1 | TGTGCTAGCAGCCCTTGGGACAGGGAGCAAGAGACCCAGTACTTC | CASSPWDREQETQYF
TRBJ2-1 | TRBV4-1 | many | . | TGCGCCAGCAGCCAAGATGTGAGTTTCGGAGGGAGCAATGAGCAGTTCTTC | CASSQDVSFGGSNEQFF
TRBJ2-2 | TRBV4-1 | many | . | TGCGCCAGCAGCCAATACAGGAACACCGGGGAGCTGTTTTTT | CASSQYRNTGELFF
TRBJ2-7 | TRBV7-2 | many | . | TGTGCCAGCAGCTCCGGCCCGGACAGTGCATACGAGCAGTACTTC | CASSSGPDSAYEQYF
TRBJ1-2 | TRBV6-5 | many | . | TGTGCCAGCTCAACAGGGCTGGATGGCTACACCTTC | CASSTGLDGYTF
TRBJ2-2 | TRBV19 | . | TRBD1 | TGTGCCAGTAGCCTGGGACAGGGGAACACCGGGGAGCTGTTTTTT | CASSLGQGNTGELFF
TRBJ2-1 | TRBV6-2/TRBV6-3 | many | . | TGTGCGGGTGGTGGATCCTACAATGAGCAGTTCTTC | CAGGGSYNEQFF
TRBJ2-4 | TRBV28 | many | . | TGTGCCAGCCGGGACGGACACAAAAACATTCAGTACTTC | CASRDGHKNIQYF
TRBJ2-1 | TRBV10-2 | many | TRBD2 | TGCGCCAGCAGGGGGACTAGCGGGAGGGCCCAATACAATGAGCAGTTCTTC | CASRGTSGRAQYNEQFF
TRBJ2-1 | TRBV29-1 | many | TRBD2 | TGCAGCGTTCCGAGCGGGAGGCTGGTTGAGCAGTTCTTC | CSVPSGRLVEQFF
TRBJ2-7 | TRBV28 | . | TRBD2 | TGTGCCAGCAGTTCTAATCCGGGACTAGCGGGAGGCTACGAGCAGTACTTC | CASSSNPGLAGGYEQYF
TRBJ2-5 | TRBV29-1 | many | TRBD1 | TGCAGCGTTGATGGGACAGGAGGACAAGAGACCCAGTACTTC | CSVDGTGGQETQYF
TRBJ2-1 | TRBV12-3/TRBV12-4 | many | . | TGTGCCAGCAGTTTAGAAGGCCCAAATGAGCAGTTCTTC | CASSLEGPNEQFF
TRBJ1-4 | TRBV15 | many | . | TGTGCCACCAGACATGAACCCGCCGGGCGGCGGCGGGAAAAACTGTTTTTT | CATRHEPAGRRREKLFF
TRBJ2-2 | TRBV7-9 | many | TRBD1 | TGTGCCAGCAGCCACTCGACTCGGACGGGACAGGGGGGGACCGGGGAGCTGTTTTTT | CASSHSTRTGQGGTGELFF
TRBJ2-5 | TRBV24-1 | many | . | TGTGCCACCAGTGATCCCGATGCAGGTCGGATGGAGACCCAGTACTTC | CATSDPDAGRMETQYF
TRBJ1-1 | TRBV6-2/TRBV6-3 | many | . | TGTGCCAGCAAGGGAGACGGCCGAATGAACACTGAAGCTTTCTTT | CASKGDGRMNTEAFF
TRBJ1-1 | TRBV12-3/TRBV12-4 | many | . | TGTGCCAGCAGGGGGGAGGAGGGAGGTTGGACTGAAGCTTTCTTT | CASRGEEGGWTEAFF
TRBJ2-1 | TRBV6-6 | . | . | TGTGCCAGCACCAGGACTGGTCATGATGAGCAGTTCTTC | CASTRTGHDEQFF
TRBJ2-7 | TRBV4-2 | many | . | TGTGCCAGCAGCCAAGAGGTAAACCCCACCTACGAGCAGTACTTC | CASSQEVNPTYEQYF
TRBJ1-6 | TRBV6-5 | many | TRBD1 | TGTGCCAGCAGTTACTCATCGACAGGGCATAATTCACCCCTCCACTTT | CASSYSSTGHNSPLHF
TRBJ2-7 | TRBV6-5 | many | TRBD2 | TGTGCCAGCAGTTACTCGCAAATTCAAGCGGGACCCTACTACGAGCAGTACTTC | CASSYSQIQAGPYYEQYF
TRBJ1-1 | TRBV12-3/TRBV12-4 | many | . | TGTGCCAGCAGCCTCGAGGGGGGCGGTGAAGCTTTCTTT | CASSLEGGGEAFF
TRBJ1-2 | TRBV5-1 | many | . | TGCGCCAGCAGCTTTGGTGACCTGGCAGGAGGAGCGAACTATGGCTACACCTTC | CASSFGDLAGGANYGYTF
TRBJ2-7 | TRBV28 | many | . | TGTGCCAGCAGGCCGGGGACGTTTTCCTACGAGCAGTACTTC | CASRPGTFSYEQYF
TRBJ2-7 | TRBV4-1 | many | TRBD1 | TGCGCCAGCAGCCCCCGGACAGGACCCGGGGAGCAGTACTTC | CASSPRTGPGEQYF
TRBJ2-1 | TRBV28 | many | . | TGTGCCAGCAGCCCAGTTGAGGAGGGTCACAATGAGCAGTTCTTC | CASSPVEEGHNEQFF
TRBJ2-5 | TRBV6-1 | many | TRBD1 | TGTGCCAGCAGTGAAGCGTCGGGGACAGGACCCCAAGAGACCCAGTACTTC | CASSEASGTGPQETQYF